A single sample is the source of the 22 T cell receptor beta chains below, sequenced in a study of cytomegalovirus exposure and HLA in healthy donors. The PCR made use of 60 Vbeta and 13 Jbeta primers. Only in-frame clones appear in the TCRdb table, and some are missing; sequencing was by immunoSEQ multiplex PCR. In the table there are 80,000 to 100,000 clones, more than 60% of which are singletons. What was sequenced was PBMCs. The receptors stem from a man younger than 35 in good health and CMV-seropositive.

The rearrangement links TRBV7-2 to TRBJ2-7; 10 nucleotides align to TRBD1. The trim removed 4 bases at V and 6 bases at J, leaving 12 bases unmatched. Germline CDR1 and CDR2: SGHTA and FQGNSA. The CDR3 is 16 residues long. The CDR3 DNA reads TGTGCCAGCAGCTCCGGTTGGGGACAGGGGTTTGGCGAGCAGTACTTC. Encoded protein: CASSSGWGQGFGEQYF.

The gene calls are TRBV30 and TRBJ2-7; 9 bases are a match to TRBD1. Trimming at V came to 4 bases and at J to 3 bases, leaving 4 bases not matched to a gene. In germline, CDR1 is GTSNPN, CDR2 SVGIG (reference sequence). This CDR3 contains 13 residues. CDR3 nucleotides: TGTGCCTGGACTGGGACAGGGATCTACGAGCAGTACTTC. As protein: CAWTGTGIYEQYF. Full variable domain (outside the CDR3, taken from reference TRBV30 and TRBJ2-7): SQTIHQWPATLVQPVGSPLSLECTVEGTSNPNLYWYRQAAGRGLQLLFYSVGIGQISSEVPQNLSASRPQDRQFILSSKKLLLSDSGFYLCAWTGTGIYEQYFGPGTRLTVT.

This chain uses TRBV28 with TRBJ1-1; 7 nucleotides match TRBD1. This CDR3 is built from 13 residues. Looked up from germline, CDR1 is MDHEN and CDR2 is SYDVKM. The V gene end was trimmed by 8 bases and the J gene end by 2 bases; junction bases not matched to a gene: 5. The CDR3 reads CASGGTVNTEAFF. The CDR3 DNA follows: TGTGCCAGCGGGGGGACAGTTAACACTGAAGCTTTCTTT.

The genes are TRBV2 and TRBJ2-7; 8 bases are a match to TRBD1. The CDR3 is 17 residues long. The germline V gene encodes CDR1 SNHLY and CDR2 FYNNEI. V lost 2 bases, J lost 3 bases, and 12 bases stayed unmatched. The CDR3 region has the DNA TGTGCCAGCAGTGAACCCCCGGACGGACAGGGAATCTACGAGCAGTACTTC. It encodes CASSEPPDGQGIYEQYF.

The CDR3 region is CASSSTPQGTNQPQHF. The CDR3 DNA reads as TGTGCCAGCAGCTCCACCCCACAGGGGACGAATCAGCCCCAGCATTTT. The chain is built from TRBV7-8 and TRBJ1-5; 7 bases line up with TRBD1. CDR1 and CDR2 from the germline V gene are SGHVS and FQNEAQ. The V gene end was trimmed by 4 bases and the J gene end by 4 bases; junction bases not matched to a gene: 10. The CDR3 has 16 residues.

The V call is TRBV7-9, the J call TRBJ1-6; TRBD1 might be the D (6 bases). Germline CDR1 reads SEHNR; CDR2 reads FQNEAQ (reference sequence). V was cut by 5 bases and J by 14 bases, with 22 bases left in between. The CDR3 has 15 residues. The CDR3: CASSLMSDRFSALHF. The CDR3 DNA is TGTGCCAGCAGCCTTATGTCTGACAGGTTCAGCGCCCTCCACTTT.

The CDR3 bases are TGTGCCAGCAGCTTGGGATCTCTCGGGAACACCATATATTTT. Protein sequence: CASSLGSLGNTIYF. The chain has TRBV5-4 and TRBJ1-3; D unclear. This CDR3 spans 14 amino acids. Trimming took off 0 bases at V and 7 bases at J, with 11 bases between the two ends. Per germline, CDR1 SGHNT and CDR2 YYREEE (reference sequence).

V and J are TRBV27 and TRBJ1-5; D is undetermined. V lost 2 bases and J lost 3, with 14 bases in between. The germline V gene encodes CDR1 MNHEY and CDR2 SMNVEV (reference sequence). The CDR3 is made up of 16 amino acids. The CDR3 here is CASSLIEEADNQPQHF. CDR3 DNA: TGTGCCAGCAGTTTAATCGAAGAGGCCGACAATCAGCCCCAGCATTTT.

The gene calls are TRBV11-3 and TRBJ2-7; a possible D gene is TRBD1 (5 bases). This CDR3 contains 13 residues. The V gene lost 5 bases and the J gene lost 6 bases, with 14 bases spanning the gap. Germline V gives CDR1 SGHNT, CDR2 YENEEA. The CDR3 spells CASSLGWGGEQYF. DNA for the CDR3: TGTGCCAGCAGCCTAGGATGGGGCGGCGAGCAGTACTTC.

The V and J genes are TRBV7-6 and TRBJ2-1; 12 bases are shared with TRBD2. The length of the CDR3 is 17 residues. The germline V gene encodes CDR1 SGHVS and CDR2 FNYEAQ. Unmatched junction bases numbered 8, after V lost 5 bases and J lost 3 bases. The CDR3 DNA reads as TGTGCCAGCAGCCCGCAGACTAGCGGGGGCGTCTACAATGAGCAGTTCTTC. This encodes CASSPQTSGGVYNEQFF.

The rearrangement joins TRBV25-1 to TRBJ1-6; 7 bases map to TRBD1. Germline CDR1 is MGHDK and CDR2 is SYGVNS. CDR3 length equals 15 residues. The junction had 9 bases not matched to a gene; V was cut back by 4 bases and J by 9 bases. CDR3 DNA sequence: TGTGCCAGCAGTGTGACAGGGATTATGGGTTCACCCCTCCACTTT. The encoded protein is CASSVTGIMGSPLHF. Using reference TRBV25-1 and TRBJ1-6 for the parts outside the CDR3, the full variable domain is EADIYQTPRYLVIGTGKKITLECSQTMGHDKMYWYQQDPGMELHLIHYSYGVNSTEKGDLSSESTVSRIRTEHFPLTLESARPSHTSQYLCASSVTGIMGSPLHFGNGTRLTVT.

The chain has TRBV10-3 and TRBJ2-5; 7 nucleotides agree with TRBD2. The junction had 3 bases not matched to a gene; V was cut back by 0 bases and J by 5 bases. CDR1 ENHRY and CDR2 SYGVKD come from the germline V gene. This CDR3 spans 14 amino acids. The CDR3 sequence: CAISESSGTETQYF. CDR3 nucleotides: TGTGCCATCAGTGAGTCGAGCGGGACGGAGACCCAGTACTTC.

V gene TRBV9 combines with J gene TRBJ1-5, with D possibly being TRBD1 (5 bases). This CDR3 is 13 amino acids long. The germline gives CDR1 SGDLS, CDR2 YYNGEE. Trimming took off 3 bases at V and 7 bases at J, with 11 bases between the two ends. CDR3 loop: CASSGYGGQPQHF. Written as DNA, the CDR3 is TGTGCCAGCAGCGGGTATGGGGGGCAGCCCCAGCATTTT.

The chain is built from TRBV6-4 and TRBJ1-5; D may be TRBD1 (6 bases). Germline-derived CDR1 and CDR2 are MRHNA and SNTAGT. V lost 5 bases and J lost 4, with 15 bases in between. The CDR3 runs to 15 residues. The CDR3, as DNA: TGTGCCAGCAGTAGGGACCCAGGGGTTAATCAGCCCCAGCATTTT. It encodes CASSRDPGVNQPQHF.

This chain connects TRBV5-6 to TRBJ2-1; D perhaps matches TRBD2 (6 bases). Trimming left V 4 bases short and J 5 bases short, with 16 bases between. The CDR3 is 15 residues long. The germline CDR1 and CDR2 sequences are SGHDT and YYEEEE. The CDR3 nucleotides read TGTGCCAGCAGCCCCCGTTGGGGGAGGCACAATGAGCAGTTCTTC. Translated, it gives CASSPRWGRHNEQFF.

V is TRBV7-2 and J is TRBJ1-1; D is possibly TRBD1 (5 bases). CDR1 and CDR2 from the germline V gene are SGHTA and FQGNSA. The CDR3 sequence is 16 residues long. V was shortened by 3 bases and J by 3 bases, with 17 bases between the two germline ends. CDR3 DNA: TGTGCCAGCAGCTTGTTTGTGGGGGGACGGGACACTGAAGCTTTCTTT. This translates into CASSLFVGGRDTEAFF.

This chain uses TRBV7-9 with TRBJ1-2, with TRBD1 as a possible D gene (5 bases). This CDR3 comprises 14 residues. V was pared by 5 bases and J by 7 bases, with 17 bases between. CDR1 is SEHNR, CDR2 FQNEAQ, per germline (reference sequence). CDR3: CASSHNLREGGYTF. CDR3 DNA sequence: TGTGCCAGCAGCCACAACCTCAGGGAGGGTGGCTACACCTTC.

The chain employs TRBV2 and TRBJ1-1; D uncertain. CDR1 and CDR2 (germline): SNHLY, FYNNEI. Deletions cut 2 bases from V and 5 bases from J, with 6 bases between. CDR3 length equals 12 residues. CDR3: CASSEYTTEAFF. The DNA for the CDR3 is TGTGCCAGCAGTGAATATACAACTGAAGCTTTCTTT.

The chain uses TRBV15 and TRBJ2-5, with 8 bases aligning to TRBD1. Germline V gene lookup returns CDR1 LNHNV and CDR2 YYDKDF (reference sequence). The CDR3 runs 19 residues. J was trimmed by 5 bases and V by 0 bases; bases with no gene match: 17. This CDR3 is CATSRDSTGGDVLGETQYF. The CDR3 DNA reads as TGTGCCACCAGCAGAGATTCAACAGGGGGAGATGTGCTCGGGGAGACCCAGTACTTC.

This clone was seen a single time. The genes are TRBV6-1 and TRBJ1-6; 8 bases line up with TRBD1. CDR1 is MNHNS, CDR2 SASEGT, per germline. CDR3 length: 16 residues. V was pared by 2 bases and J by 8 bases, with 8 bases of the junction left unmatched. CDR3: CASSERGQGGYSPLHF. The CDR3 bases are TGTGCCAGCAGTGAACGTGGACAGGGAGGGTATTCACCCCTCCACTTT.

The rearrangement joins TRBV30 to TRBJ2-1, with D possibly matching TRBD2 (7 bases). V was cut by 3 bases and J by 7 bases, with 16 bases left in between. Germline V CDR1 and CDR2: GTSNPN, SVGIG (reference sequence). CDR3 length equals 14 residues. In nucleotides, the CDR3 is TGTGCCTGGAGAGGGAGGGGGGGGGTTAATGAGCAGTTCTTC. It is translated as CAWRGRGGVNEQFF.

The V gene is TRBV5-1, the J gene TRBJ2-7, with TRBD1 as a possible D gene (6 bases). This CDR3 is 12 amino acids long. Germline V gene sequence: CDR1 SGHRS, CDR2 YFSETQ. The V end lost 4 bases, the J end lost 3 bases, and 8 bases lay between the germline ends. The CDR3 nucleotides are TGCGCCAGCAGCATACAGGGCTACGAGCAGTACTTC. Protein: CASSIQGYEQYF.